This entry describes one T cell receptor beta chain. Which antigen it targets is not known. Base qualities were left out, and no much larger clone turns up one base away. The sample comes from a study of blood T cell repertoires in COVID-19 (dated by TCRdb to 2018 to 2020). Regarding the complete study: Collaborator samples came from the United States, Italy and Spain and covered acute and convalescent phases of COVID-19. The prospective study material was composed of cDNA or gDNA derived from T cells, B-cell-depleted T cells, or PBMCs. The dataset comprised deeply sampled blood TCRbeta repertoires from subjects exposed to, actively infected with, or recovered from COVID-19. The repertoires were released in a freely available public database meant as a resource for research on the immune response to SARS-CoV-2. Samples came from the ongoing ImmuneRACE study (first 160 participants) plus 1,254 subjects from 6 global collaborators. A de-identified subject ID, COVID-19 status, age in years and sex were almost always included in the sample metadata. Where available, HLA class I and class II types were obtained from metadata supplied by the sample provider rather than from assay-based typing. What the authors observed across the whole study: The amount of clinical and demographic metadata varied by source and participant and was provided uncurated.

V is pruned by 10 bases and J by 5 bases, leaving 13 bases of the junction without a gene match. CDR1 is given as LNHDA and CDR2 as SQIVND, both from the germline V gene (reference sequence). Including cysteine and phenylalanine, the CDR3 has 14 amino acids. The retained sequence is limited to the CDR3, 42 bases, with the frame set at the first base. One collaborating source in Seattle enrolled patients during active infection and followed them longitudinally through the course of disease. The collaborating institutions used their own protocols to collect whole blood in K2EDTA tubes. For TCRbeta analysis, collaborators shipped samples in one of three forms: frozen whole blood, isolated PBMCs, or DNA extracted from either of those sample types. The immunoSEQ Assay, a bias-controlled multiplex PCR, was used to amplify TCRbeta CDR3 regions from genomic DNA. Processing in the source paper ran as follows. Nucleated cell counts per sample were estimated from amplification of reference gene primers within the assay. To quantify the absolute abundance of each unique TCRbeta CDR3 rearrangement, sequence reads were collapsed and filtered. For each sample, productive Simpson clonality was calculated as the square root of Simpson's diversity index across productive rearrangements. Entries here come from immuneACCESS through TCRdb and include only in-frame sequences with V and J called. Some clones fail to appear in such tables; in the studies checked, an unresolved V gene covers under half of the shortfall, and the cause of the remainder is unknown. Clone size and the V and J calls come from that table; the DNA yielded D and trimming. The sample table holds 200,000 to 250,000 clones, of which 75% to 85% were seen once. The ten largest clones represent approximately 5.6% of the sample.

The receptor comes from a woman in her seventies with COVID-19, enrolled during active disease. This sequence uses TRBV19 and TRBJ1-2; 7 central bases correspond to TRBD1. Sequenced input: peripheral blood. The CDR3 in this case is CATLRQGLGYGYTF. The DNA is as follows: TGTGCCACCCTGAGACAGGGATTGGGGTATGGCTACACCTTC.